This entry lists 5 T cell receptor beta chains sequenced from one sample in a study of monozygotic twins with inflammatory bowel disease. TCRdb re-called the 5' RACE reads and shows each CDR3 protein once, DNA omitted. The sample has 150,000 to 200,000 distinct CDR3 sequences, and its top ten clones hold about 2.7%. The source material was blood. The receptors here all came from a human donor with ulcerative colitis or Crohn's disease, or a healthy co-twin of an affected twin (not recorded which).

The chain joins TRBV2 to TRBJ2-1; TCRdb's D call of TRBD1 is untestable without DNA. The germline V gene has CDR1 SNHLY and CDR2 FYNNEI. This CDR3 comprises 16 residues. The chain's CDR3 is CASRFGTGGTLNEQFF.

This sequence joins TRBV7-6 and TRBJ2-1; the TCRdb D gene call, TRBD2, has no DNA to confirm it. The germline V gene has CDR1 SGHVS and CDR2 FNYEAQ. The CDR3 has 20 amino acids. CDR3 in amino acids: CASSLSPPGLALSSYNEQFF.

J is TRBJ2-7 and V is TRBV28; there is no DNA to check the TCRdb D call of TRBD2. Germline V gene data show CDR1 as MDHEN and CDR2 as SYDVKM. This CDR3 comprises 18 residues. CDR3 sequence: CASSPGVAGVPYSYEQYF.

The genes are TRBV9 and TRBJ2-7; TCRdb calls TRBD1, which cannot be checked without DNA. This CDR3 is built from 14 residues. Germline-derived CDR1 and CDR2 are SGDLS and YYNGEE. CDR3 sequence: CASSVGMGGYEQYF.

The V call is TRBV15, the J call TRBJ2-1; there is no DNA to check the TCRdb D call of TRBD2. The CDR3 runs to 20 residues. The germline V gene has CDR1 LNHNV and CDR2 YYDKDF (reference sequence). The CDR3 protein is CATSRDPGTSGKKWNNEQFF. The whole variable domain, remainder taken from reference TRBV15 and TRBJ2-1, is DAMVIQNPRYQVTQFGKPVTLSCSQTLNHNVMYWYQQKSSQAPKLLFHYYDKDFNNEADTPDNFQSRRPNTSFCFLDIRSPGLGDTAMYLCATSRDPGTSGKKWNNEQFFGPGTRLTVL.